These 30 T cell receptor beta chains share one sample of origin, sequenced in a study of shared clonotypes between healthy human individuals. The data were produced by immunoSEQ multiplex PCR, yet TCRdb's version contains in-frame clones alone and is incomplete. The sample has about 320,000 clones, roughly 84% seen once. Sequencing was done on a sample of memory CD8+ T cells sorted from blood. Noted subset: CD45RO+ cells pooled with CCR7-negative TemRA cells. These receptors were taken from a young man in good health.

With respect to this clone: This same CDR3 is encoded by further DNA sequences in the sample. The J gene is TRBJ2-3, the V gene TRBV11-2; D unresolved. The CDR3 is 16 residues long. V was clipped by 6 bases and J by 0 bases, with 16 bases between them. From germline, CDR1 is SGHAT and CDR2 FQNNGV. The CDR3 protein is CASSLQVAGSTDTQYF. The CDR3 nucleotides read TGTGCCAGCAGTCTCCAGGTGGCTGGGAGCACAGATACGCAGTATTTT.

This rearrangement joins TRBV28 to TRBJ1-1, with D maybe TRBD1 (6 bases). Deletions cut 0 bases from V and 1 base from J, with 9 bases between. Germline V gives CDR1 MDHEN, CDR2 SYDVKM. CDR3 length: 15 residues. The CDR3 region has the DNA TGTGCCAGCAGTTTATGGGGGGCCGGGAACACTGAAGCTTTCTTT. This encodes CASSLWGAGNTEAFF.

CDR3 DNA: TGCAGCGTTGAATTGGGGAAAGGGGACTACGAGCAGTACTTC. Protein product: CSVELGKGDYEQYF. The gene calls are TRBV29-1 and TRBJ2-7; the D gene is possibly TRBD1 (5 bases). This CDR3 comprises 14 residues. The V gene lost 2 bases and the J gene lost 3 bases, with 14 bases spanning the gap. The germline V gene has CDR1 SQVTM and CDR2 ANQGSEA.

This sequence joins TRBV7-9 and TRBJ2-4; D is possibly TRBD1 (6 bases). The germline V gene has CDR1 SEHNR and CDR2 FQNEAQ (reference sequence). Deletions cut 5 bases from V and 0 bases from J, with 14 bases between. The CDR3 is 16 residues long. The CDR3: CASSKEGQLAKNIQYF. DNA for the CDR3: TGTGCCAGCAGCAAAGAGGGACAATTAGCCAAAAACATTCAGTACTTC.

The J gene is TRBJ2-7, the V gene TRBV10-1, with TRBD1 matching over 7 bases. V trimming: 0 bases; J trimming: 3 bases; junction bases outside the gene matches: 8. The CDR3 runs to 16 residues. Germline lookup yields CDR1 WNHNN and CDR2 SYGVQD (reference sequence). This chain's CDR3 is CASSESLRQGIYEQYF. In DNA form, the CDR3 reads TGCGCCAGCAGTGAGTCCTTGAGACAGGGTATCTACGAGCAGTACTTC.

The chain has TRBV7-6 and TRBJ2-7; no reliable D call. V gave up 5 bases and J gave up 5 bases, with 10 bases separating them. Germline-derived CDR1 and CDR2 are SGHVS and FNYEAQ. The length of the CDR3 is 12 residues. The CDR3 bases are TGTGCCAGCAGCCCCGGACGTAACGAGCAGTACTTC. As protein: CASSPGRNEQYF.

The table lists this clone with a count of one. V and J are TRBV28 and TRBJ1-5, with a weak D call TRBD1 (6 bases). The CDR3 runs 15 residues. The germline V gene encodes CDR1 MDHEN and CDR2 SYDVKM. Trimming removed 2 bases at V and 2 bases at J, with 10 bases between. For the CDR3, the DNA is TGTGCCAGCAGTTTACGTTGGGGGCGCAATCAGCCCCAGCATTTT. Its protein is CASSLRWGRNQPQHF.

This chain joins TRBV6-7 and TRBJ1-5, with 8 nucleotides matching TRBD1. TRBV6-7 is treated as an ORF (open reading frame) with a function not yet certain. Losses at the gene ends were 2 bases for V and 3 bases for J; bases not matched to a gene: 6. CDR3 size: 16 residues. The CDR3 here is CASSYRRTGTNQPQHF. CDR3 DNA: TGTGCCAGCAGTTACCGAAGGACAGGGACCAATCAGCCCCAGCATTTT.

V gene TRBV4-2 combines with J gene TRBJ2-3; D gene unclear. CDR1 is LGHNA and CDR2 is YNFKEQ in the germline V gene. V was cut by 0 bases and J by 6 bases, with 7 bases left in between. The CDR3 sequence is 13 residues long. The CDR3 nucleotides are TGTGCCAGCAGCCAAGATCCGTCGGATACGCAGTATTTT. Protein sequence: CASSQDPSDTQYF.

The rearrangement links TRBV9 to TRBJ2-1; D might be TRBD1 or TRBD2, each matching 5 bases. The germline V and J ends were trimmed by 3 bases and 10 bases, with 20 bases remaining between them. Germline-derived CDR1 and CDR2 are SGDLS and YYNGEE. The CDR3 has 15 amino acids. This CDR3 reads CASSAGAPFGAEQFF. The CDR3 DNA is TGTGCCAGCAGCGCCGGGGCCCCGTTTGGGGCGGAGCAGTTCTTC. The entire variable domain, with the rest obtained from reference TRBV9 and TRBJ2-1, is as follows: DSGVTQTPKHLITATGQRVTLRCSPRSGDLSVYWYQQSLDQGLQFLIQYYNGEERAKGNILERFSAQQFPDLHSELNLSSLELGDSALYFCASSAGAPFGAEQFFGPGTRLTVL.

The V gene is TRBV7-9, the J gene TRBJ2-1; D unresolved. Per the germline V gene, CDR1 is SEHNR and CDR2 is FQNEAQ (reference sequence). Between the trimmed V and J ends, which lost 0 bases and 4 bases, there was a span of 7 bases. This CDR3 comprises 14 residues. CDR3 sequence: CASSLAWQYNEQFF. CDR3 sequence (DNA): TGTGCCAGCAGCTTAGCGTGGCAATACAATGAGCAGTTCTTC. Based on the CDR3 plus reference TRBV7-9 and TRBJ2-1, the full variable domain is DTGVSQNPRHKITKRGQNVTFRCDPISEHNRLYWYRQTLGQGPEFLTYFQNEAQLEKSRLLSDRFSAERPKGSFSTLEIQRTEQGDSAMYLCASSLAWQYNEQFFGPGTRLTVL.

The rearrangement joins TRBV27 to TRBJ1-4; D remains unclear. Between the trimmed V and J ends, which lost 1 base and 0 bases, there was a span of 9 bases. The CDR3 contains 16 residues. The germline CDR1 and CDR2 sequences are MNHEY and SMNVEV (reference sequence). CDR3 bases: TGTGCCAGCAGTTTATATGGGTTTACAACTAATGAAAAACTGTTTTTT. Residues: CASSLYGFTTNEKLFF.

V usage is TRBV9 and J usage is TRBJ1-5; tentatively, D is TRBD1 (5 bases). V was clipped by 2 bases and J by 7 bases, with 13 bases between them. This CDR3 contains 14 residues. The germline V gene has CDR1 SGDLS and CDR2 YYNGEE. CDR3 region: CASSVDGRGQPQHF. CDR3 nucleotides: TGTGCCAGCAGCGTCGATGGTAGGGGCCAGCCCCAGCATTTT.

V is TRBV1 and J is TRBJ2-7; TRBD2 is the table's D call, not checked against the DNA. TRBV1 is a recognized pseudogene. This CDR3 is 17 amino acids long. This CDR3 reads CTSSQARAGTRAYEQYF. DNA of the CDR3: TGCACCAGCAGCCAAGCTCGGGCCGGGACTAGAGCCTACGAGCAGTACTTC.

The chain carries TRBV11-3 and TRBJ2-3; no clear D gene. The germline V gene encodes CDR1 SGHNT and CDR2 YENEEA. The CDR3 covers 12 residues. V was shortened by 4 bases and J by 1 base, with 3 bases between the two germline ends. CDR3 nucleotides: TGTGCCAGCAGCTCGGGCACAGATACGCAGTATTTT. Its translation is CASSSGTDTQYF. The whole variable domain, filled in from reference TRBV11-3 and TRBJ2-3, reads EAGVVQSPRYKIIEKKQPVAFWCNPISGHNTLYWYLQNLGQGPELLIRYENEEAVDDSQLPKDRFSAERLKGVDSTLKIQPAELGDSAVYLCASSSGTDTQYFGPGTRLTVL.

This clone was recorded once. The chain has TRBV5-4 and TRBJ1-2, with D maybe TRBD1 (5 bases). The CDR3 has 12 amino acids. The ends were cut back, 1 base at V and 6 bases at J, with 7 bases in the middle. In germline, CDR1 is SGHNT, CDR2 YYREEE (reference sequence). The CDR3 DNA reads TGTGCCAGCAGCTTGATGGGGGATGGCTACACCTTC. This encodes CASSLMGDGYTF.

The genes are TRBV4-1 and TRBJ1-5; D not certain. Germline CDR1 is MGHRA and CDR2 is YSYEKL. V shed 4 bases and J shed 7 bases, with 11 bases lying between them. The CDR3 sequence is 13 residues long. The CDR3 DNA reads as TGCGCCAGCAGCCTCACCTCAGGACAGCCCCAGCATTTT. Amino acid sequence: CASSLTSGQPQHF.

J is TRBJ2-7 and V is TRBV7-9, with TRBD2 matching over 9 bases. Germline trimming cut 0 bases from V and 4 bases from J; bases unmatched to any gene: 4. CDR1 and CDR2 from the germline V gene are SEHNR and FQNEAQ (reference sequence). The CDR3 consists of 15 residues. CDR3 bases: TGTGCCAGCAGCTTAGCGGGGCTAGCGGGATACGAGCAGTACTTC. Translating it yields CASSLAGLAGYEQYF. Together with reference TRBV7-9 and TRBJ2-7, the CDR3 gives the full variable domain: DTGVSQNPRHKITKRGQNVTFRCDPISEHNRLYWYRQTLGQGPEFLTYFQNEAQLEKSRLLSDRFSAERPKGSFSTLEIQRTEQGDSAMYLCASSLAGLAGYEQYFGPGTRLTVT.

The genes are TRBV29-1 and TRBJ1-1, with unresolved D. Trimming cost V 7 bases and J 7 bases, with 10 bases left between them. CDR1 and CDR2 from the germline V gene are SQVTM and ANQGSEA. This CDR3 spans 10 amino acids. The chain's CDR3 is CSGGSGEAFF. CDR3 DNA sequence: TGCAGCGGGGGATCGGGTGAAGCTTTCTTT.

The rearrangement links TRBV7-2 to TRBJ2-1; 13 nucleotides align to TRBD2. In germline, CDR1 is SGHTA, CDR2 FQGNSA. Trimming removed 4 bases from V and 2 bases from J; junction bases left unmatched: 2. This CDR3 has 16 residues. CDR3: CASSSTSGRAYNEQFF. CDR3 sequence (DNA): TGTGCCAGCAGCTCTACTAGCGGGAGGGCCTACAATGAGCAGTTCTTC. The full variable domain, its missing parts supplied by reference TRBV7-2 and TRBJ2-1, is GAGVSQSPSNKVTEKGKDVELRCDPISGHTALYWYRQSLGQGLEFLIYFQGNSAPDKSGLPSDRFSAERTGGSVSTLTIQRTQQEDSAVYLCASSSTSGRAYNEQFFGPGTRLTVL.

This clone has a single count. The chain recombines TRBV7-9 with TRBJ1-2; TRBD1 is a possible D gene (6 bases). The CDR3 covers 13 residues. The germline V gene encodes CDR1 SEHNR and CDR2 FQNEAQ (reference sequence). Trimming removed 5 bases at V and 5 bases at J, with 12 bases between. The DNA for the CDR3 is TGTGCCAGCAGCCCAACGGACAGTTATGGCTACACCTTC. Translated, it gives CASSPTDSYGYTF. Variable domain in full (rest from reference TRBV7-9 and TRBJ1-2): DTGVSQNPRHKITKRGQNVTFRCDPISEHNRLYWYRQTLGQGPEFLTYFQNEAQLEKSRLLSDRFSAERPKGSFSTLEIQRTEQGDSAMYLCASSPTDSYGYTFGSGTRLTVV.

The genes are TRBV29-1 and TRBJ2-1, with unresolved D. The germline V gene encodes CDR1 SQVTM and CDR2 ANQGSEA. Between the trimmed V and J ends, which lost 7 bases and 8 bases, there was a span of 9 bases. The CDR3 length is 10 residues. CDR3 in amino acids: CSGASHEQFF. CDR3 bases: TGCAGCGGCGCGTCCCATGAGCAGTTCTTC.

The rearrangement joins TRBV27 to TRBJ2-2; a possible D gene is TRBD2 (5 bases). Germline V lookup: CDR1 MNHEY, CDR2 SMNVEV (reference sequence). Deletions cut 0 bases from V and 14 bases from J, with 19 bases between. The CDR3 consists of 15 residues. CDR3 in amino acids: CASSLSALSREGLFF. The CDR3 nucleotides read TGTGCCAGCAGTTTATCGGCCCTGTCCCGGGAAGGACTGTTTTTT.

V and J are TRBV9 and TRBJ2-5; 8 positions match TRBD1. Looked up from germline, CDR1 is SGDLS and CDR2 is YYNGEE. After removal of 5 bases from V and 2 bases from J, the junction contained 5 bases not matched to a gene. This CDR3 has 14 residues. In DNA form, the CDR3 reads TGTGCCAGCAGTGGACAGGGATTTCAAGAGACCCAGTACTTC. As protein: CASSGQGFQETQYF. Drawing the rest from reference TRBV9 and TRBJ2-5, the complete variable domain is DSGVTQTPKHLITATGQRVTLRCSPRSGDLSVYWYQQSLDQGLQFLIQYYNGEERAKGNILERFSAQQFPDLHSELNLSSLELGDSALYFCASSGQGFQETQYFGPGTRLLVL.

The chain combines TRBV6-5 with TRBJ2-7; tentatively, D is TRBD1 (5 bases). The germline V and J ends were trimmed by 3 bases and 3 bases, with 9 bases remaining between them. Germline V gives CDR1 MNHEY, CDR2 SVGAGI. This CDR3 contains 13 residues. The DNA of the CDR3 is TGTGCCAGCAGTTATGACAGACACTACGAGCAGTACTTC. Translating it yields CASSYDRHYEQYF.

This chain connects TRBV19 to TRBJ2-7; 8 positions match TRBD2. The CDR3 is 15 residues long. The junction had 10 bases not matched to a gene; V was cut back by 5 bases and J by 4 bases. CDR1 is LNHDA and CDR2 is SQIVND in the germline V gene (reference sequence). The CDR3 sequence: CASSSLAEDDYEQYF. The CDR3 region has the DNA TGTGCCAGTAGTTCACTAGCGGAGGACGATTACGAGCAGTACTTC.

This clone was observed at least ten times. V usage is TRBV7-6 and J usage is TRBJ2-1, with 13 bases that match TRBD2. Germline CDR1 and CDR2: SGHVS and FNYEAQ. The J segment lost 8 bases and the V segment lost 1 base, leaving 5 bases of the junction unmatched. The CDR3 extends over 16 amino acids. CDR3 bases: TGTGCCAGCAGCTTAGGGACTAGCGGGAGTATCCATGAGCAGTTCTTC. It codes for CASSLGTSGSIHEQFF.

DNA for the CDR3: TGTGCCAGCAGCCACAATGAGCAGTTCTTC. This encodes CASSHNEQFF. The chain employs TRBV7-9 and TRBJ2-1; no clear D gene. The CDR3 is 10 residues long. The germline CDR1 and CDR2 sequences are SEHNR and FQNEAQ (reference sequence). The V and J ends lost 5 bases and 5 bases respectively, with 1 base between them.

Written as DNA, the CDR3 is TGTGCCAGCAGCGAGCCCTGGGGACAAGATACGCAGTATTTT. Protein sequence: CASSEPWGQDTQYF. The gene calls are TRBV9 and TRBJ2-3; TRBD1 might be the D (6 bases). From germline, CDR1 is SGDLS and CDR2 YYNGEE. Between the trimmed V and J ends, which lost 3 bases and 5 bases, there was a span of 13 bases. The CDR3 contains 14 residues.

The chain employs TRBV5-1 and TRBJ2-7; the D is unclear. CDR3 length: 12 residues. Germline V gives CDR1 SGHRS, CDR2 YFSETQ. Deletions cut 0 bases from V and 2 bases from J, with 3 bases between. CDR3 nucleotides: TGCGCCAGCAGCTTGGGGGCCTACGAGCAGTACTTC. Amino acids: CASSLGAYEQYF.